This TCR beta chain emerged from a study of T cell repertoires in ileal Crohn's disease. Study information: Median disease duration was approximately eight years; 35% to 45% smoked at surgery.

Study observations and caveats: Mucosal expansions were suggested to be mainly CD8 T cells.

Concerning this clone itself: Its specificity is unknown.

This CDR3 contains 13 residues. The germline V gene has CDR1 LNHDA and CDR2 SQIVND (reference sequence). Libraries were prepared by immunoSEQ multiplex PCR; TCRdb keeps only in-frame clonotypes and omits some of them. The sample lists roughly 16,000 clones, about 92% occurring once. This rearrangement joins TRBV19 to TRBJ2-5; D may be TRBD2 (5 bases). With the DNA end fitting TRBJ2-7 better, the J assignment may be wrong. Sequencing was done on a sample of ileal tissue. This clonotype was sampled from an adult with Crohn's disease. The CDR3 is CASMRTYPYEQYF. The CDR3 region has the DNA TGTGCCAGTATGAGGACTTATCCCTACGAGCAGTACTTC.